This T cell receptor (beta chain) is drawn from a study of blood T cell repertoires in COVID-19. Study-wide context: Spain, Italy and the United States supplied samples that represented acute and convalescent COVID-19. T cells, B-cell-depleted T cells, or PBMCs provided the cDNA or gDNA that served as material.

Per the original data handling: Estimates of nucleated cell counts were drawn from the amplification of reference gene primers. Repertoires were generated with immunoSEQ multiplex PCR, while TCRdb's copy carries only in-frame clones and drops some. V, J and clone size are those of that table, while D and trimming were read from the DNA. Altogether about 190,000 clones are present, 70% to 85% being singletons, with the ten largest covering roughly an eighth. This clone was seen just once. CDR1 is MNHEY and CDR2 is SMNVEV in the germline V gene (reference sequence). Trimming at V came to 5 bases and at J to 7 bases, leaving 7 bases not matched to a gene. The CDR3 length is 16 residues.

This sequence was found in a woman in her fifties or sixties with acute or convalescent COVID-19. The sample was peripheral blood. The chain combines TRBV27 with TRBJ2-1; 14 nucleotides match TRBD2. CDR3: CASSPWGLAGVNEQFF. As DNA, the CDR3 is TGTGCCAGCAGTCCCTGGGGACTAGCGGGAGTAAATGAGCAGTTCTTC.